Below, 18 T cell receptor beta chains from the same sample are listed, as sequenced in a study of T cells in localized non-small cell lung cancer. Sequencing was performed with immunoSEQ multiplex PCR; in TCRdb, only in-frame clones are kept and a portion is missing. The data contain tens of thousands of clones, about three quarters of them singletons. Sequencing was performed on PBMCs, taken before any cancer treatment. These receptors all stem from a man aged 40 to 70 with stage II squamous cell lung carcinoma.

The chain links TRBV28 to TRBJ2-7, with 9 nucleotides matching TRBD2. Germline V gene lookup returns CDR1 MDHEN and CDR2 SYDVKM. The CDR3 runs to 15 residues. V shed 6 bases and J 4 bases; nucleotides not matched to a gene: 10. The CDR3 is CASRKSLAGRYEQYF. The CDR3 region has the DNA TGTGCCAGCAGGAAATCCCTAGCGGGACGATACGAGCAGTACTTC.

This chain links TRBV5-4 with TRBJ2-2, with unresolved D. V was shortened by 1 base and J by 4 bases, with 5 bases between the two germline ends. This CDR3 has 13 residues. Germline V gene lookup returns CDR1 SGHNT and CDR2 YYREEE (reference sequence). The CDR3 protein is CASSLLGTGELFF. The CDR3 DNA is TGTGCCAGCAGCTTGCTGGGCACCGGGGAGCTGTTTTTT. The whole variable domain, filled in from reference TRBV5-4 and TRBJ2-2, reads ETGVTQSPTHLIKTRGQQVTLRCSSQSGHNTVSWYQQALGQGPQFIFQYYREEENGRGNFPPRFSGLQFPNYSSELNVNALELDDSALYLCASSLLGTGELFFGEGSRLTVL.

This chain links TRBV6-5 with TRBJ1-2; a possible D gene is TRBD1 (5 bases). This CDR3 has 14 residues. Germline CDR1 and CDR2: MNHEY and SVGAGI. The ends were cut back, 0 bases at V and 8 bases at J, with 13 bases in the middle. Here the CDR3 reads CASSYSAGGSGYTF. CDR3 sequence (DNA): TGTGCCAGCAGTTACTCGGCGGGGGGATCCGGCTACACCTTC.

The chain employs TRBV28 and TRBJ1-5; D might be TRBD1 (6 bases). The CDR3 is made up of 16 amino acids. Germline V gene sequence: CDR1 MDHEN, CDR2 SYDVKM. V lost 5 bases and J lost 2, with 16 bases in between. The CDR3 protein is CASSATQGFGNQPQHF. In nucleotides, the CDR3 is TGTGCCAGCAGTGCGACCCAGGGGTTCGGCAATCAGCCCCAGCATTTT.

V is TRBV11-3 and J is TRBJ2-1, with D unresolved. The CDR3 extends over 14 amino acids. Trimming took off 1 base at V and 7 bases at J, with 11 bases between the two ends. Germline V gene sequence: CDR1 SGHNT, CDR2 YENEEA. CDR3 nucleotide sequence: TGTGCCAGCAGCTTAGGTACCCAAGCGAATGAGCAGTTCTTC. It codes for CASSLGTQANEQFF.

V is TRBV9 and J is TRBJ1-4; no clear D gene. This CDR3 contains 13 residues. Germline V gene sequence: CDR1 SGDLS, CDR2 YYNGEE. Trimming shortened V by 3 bases and J by 4 bases, and 7 bases separated the two germline ends. In DNA, the CDR3 is TGTGCCAGCAGCGCTACGAATAATGAAAAACTGTTTTTT. This encodes CASSATNNEKLFF.

Notes on this clone: Other DNA sequences in this specimen translate into the identical CDR3. The J gene is TRBJ2-3, the V gene TRBV7-9; D is unresolved. V gave up 1 base and J gave up 4 bases, with 6 bases separating them. CDR1 is SEHNR and CDR2 is FQNEAQ in the germline V gene (reference sequence). The CDR3 loop spans 13 amino acids. The CDR3 region has the DNA TGTGCCAGCAGCTTAGGAGGCCCAGATACGCAGTATTTT. It codes for CASSLGGPDTQYF.

This clone has only a few counts. The V and J genes are TRBV30 and TRBJ1-1; 10 bases are a match to TRBD1. Germline V lookup: CDR1 GTSNPN, CDR2 SVGIG (reference sequence). The V gene end was trimmed by 1 base and the J gene end by 3 bases; junction bases not matched to a gene: 11. The CDR3 loop spans 17 amino acids. CDR3 loop: CAWSEGQGSRLDTEAFF. CDR3 bases: TGTGCCTGGAGTGAGGGACAGGGGTCCCGGCTTGACACTGAAGCTTTCTTT.

The chain carries TRBV5-1 and TRBJ2-5, with TRBD1 matching 7 bases. The DNA end favors TRBJ2-7, so the J call may be wrong. This CDR3 contains 13 residues. The germline V gene encodes CDR1 SGHRS and CDR2 YFSETQ. Written as DNA, the CDR3 is TGCGCCAGCAGAATACAGGGGATGGGCGAGCAGTACTTC. Amino acid sequence: CASRIQGMGEQYF.

This clone was seen a handful of times. This chain uses TRBV19 with TRBJ1-1, with D uncertain. The CDR3 runs 11 residues. Germline assignment: CDR1 LNHDA and CDR2 SQIVND (reference sequence). V dropped 7 bases and J dropped 1 base, with 4 bases sitting between them. Here the CDR3 DNA reads TGTGCCAGTAATAGGAACACTGAAGCTTTCTTT. Translated: CASNRNTEAFF. The variable domain in full, with the rest retrieved from reference TRBV19 and TRBJ1-1, is DGGITQSPKYLFRKEGQNVTLSCEQNLNHDAMYWYRQDPGQGLRLIYYSQIVNDFQKGDIAEGYSVSREKKESFPLTVTSAQKNPTAFYLCASNRNTEAFFGQGTRLTVV.

The V gene is TRBV7-6, the J gene TRBJ1-1; D uncertain. Germline CDR1 reads SGHVS; CDR2 reads FNYEAQ. This CDR3 has 14 residues. Trimming removed 2 bases from V and 4 bases from J, with 11 bases in between. CDR3 loop: CASSLSVSFTEAFF. The CDR3 coding sequence is TGTGCCAGCAGCTTAAGTGTTAGTTTCACTGAAGCTTTCTTT.

The CDR3 reads CASSWETVRGSPLHF. CDR3 in DNA: TGTGCCAGCAGTTGGGAGACAGTCCGTGGCTCACCCCTCCACTTT. The chain links TRBV6-6 to TRBJ1-6; TRBD1 is a possible D gene (5 bases). The V and J ends lost 4 bases and 10 bases respectively, with 17 bases between them. The CDR3 is 15 residues long. CDR1 is MNHNY, CDR2 SVGAGI, per germline (reference sequence).

The chain has TRBV6-6 and TRBJ1-4, with a tentative D call TRBD1 (5 bases). Germline CDR1 is MNHNY and CDR2 is SVGAGI (reference sequence). The CDR3 is made up of 14 amino acids. V dropped 2 bases and J dropped 8 bases, with 12 bases sitting between them. CDR3 amino acids: CASSYLAGKEKLFF. The CDR3 DNA reads as TGTGCCAGCAGTTACCTGGCAGGGAAGGAAAAACTGTTTTTT.

This clone was picked up one time. The chain is built from TRBV11-2 and TRBJ1-1; 8 bases match TRBD1. CDR1 SGHAT and CDR2 FQNNGV come from the germline V gene. The ends lost 4 bases at V and 7 bases at J; junction bases unmatched: 2. This CDR3 spans 12 amino acids. As DNA, the CDR3 is TGTGCCAGCAGCTATGGACAGGGTGAAGCTTTCTTT. Encoded protein: CASSYGQGEAFF.

This clone was counted ten times or more. The chain combines TRBV19 with TRBJ1-1, with 11 bases lining up with TRBD1. The V gene's germline CDR1 is LNHDA and CDR2 SQIVND (reference sequence). This CDR3 comprises 15 residues. The J segment lost 3 bases and the V segment lost 6 bases, leaving 6 bases of the junction unmatched. CDR3 protein: CASSGQGAGDTEAFF. The CDR3 DNA reads as TGTGCCAGTAGCGGACAGGGGGCCGGCGACACTGAAGCTTTCTTT.

The J gene is TRBJ2-5, the V gene TRBV7-8, with 10 bases matching TRBD1. Germline values: CDR1 SGHVS, CDR2 FQNEAQ. Trimming removed 5 bases from V and 4 bases from J; junction bases left unmatched: 4. This CDR3 has 14 amino acids. The CDR3 DNA is TGTGCCAGCAGCGGCCGGGACAGGGGAGAGACCCAGTACTTC. Translated: CASSGRDRGETQYF.

The chain combines TRBV5-1 with TRBJ2-1; TRBD2 matches 11 bases. The V gene end was trimmed by 4 bases and the J gene end by 9 bases; junction bases not matched to a gene: 15. The CDR3 covers 17 residues. Per the germline V gene, CDR1 is SGHRS and CDR2 is YFSETQ. The CDR3 DNA follows: TGCGCCAGCAGCCCGTCTTTACTAGCGGGAGATTCAAGTGAGCAGTTCTTC. Translated, it gives CASSPSLLAGDSSEQFF.

The chain couples TRBV7-9 to TRBJ2-2, with a tentative D call TRBD1 (6 bases). The CDR3 runs 19 residues. Germline V gene lookup returns CDR1 SEHNR and CDR2 FQNEAQ (reference sequence). Trimming stripped 2 bases from V and 2 bases from J, with 21 bases between. The CDR3 protein is CASSLPDRYSNPNTGELFF. The CDR3 coding sequence is TGTGCCAGCAGCTTACCCGACAGGTACTCTAACCCAAACACCGGGGAGCTGTTTTTT.